This entry describes one T cell receptor beta chain. These data come from a study of radiotherapy plus CTLA-4 blockade in lung cancer. The protocol was immunoSEQ multiplex PCR, while the TCRdb copy is restricted to in-frame clones and leaves out a portion. The sample records tens of thousands of clones, around three quarters being singletons. Here the sequenced sample was peripheral blood, taken from a patient treated with radiotherapy plus ipilimumab. The receptor was isolated from a human donor with non-small cell lung cancer that progressed on radiotherapy plus ipilimumab.

For the CDR3, the DNA is TGTGCCTGGAGCATGGGTTTAGTCACTGAAGCTTTCTTT. Protein: CAWSMGLVTEAFF. This chain connects TRBV30 to TRBJ1-1; D is undetermined. Trimming cost V 3 bases and J 4 bases, with 12 bases left between them. Per the germline V gene, CDR1 is GTSNPN and CDR2 is SVGIG (reference sequence). The CDR3 is 13 amino acids.